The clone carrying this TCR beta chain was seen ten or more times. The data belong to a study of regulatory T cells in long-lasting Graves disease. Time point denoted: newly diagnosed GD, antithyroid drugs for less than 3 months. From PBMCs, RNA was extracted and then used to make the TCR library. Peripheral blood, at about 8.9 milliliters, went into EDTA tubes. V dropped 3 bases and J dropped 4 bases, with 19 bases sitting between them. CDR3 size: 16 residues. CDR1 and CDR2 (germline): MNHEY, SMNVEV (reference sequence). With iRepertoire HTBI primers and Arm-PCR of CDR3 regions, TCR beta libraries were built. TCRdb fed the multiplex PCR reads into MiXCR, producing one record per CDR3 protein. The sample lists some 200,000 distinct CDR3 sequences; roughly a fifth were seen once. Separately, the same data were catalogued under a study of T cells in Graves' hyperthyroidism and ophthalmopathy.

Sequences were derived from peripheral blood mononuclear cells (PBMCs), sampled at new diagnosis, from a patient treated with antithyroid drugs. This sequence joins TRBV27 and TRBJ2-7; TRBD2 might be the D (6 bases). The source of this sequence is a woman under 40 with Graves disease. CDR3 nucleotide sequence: TGTGCCAGCAGTTTCCTTTCCGGGAGCCAACTTTACGAGCAGTACTTC. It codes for CASSFLSGSQLYEQYF.